This TCR beta chain was sequenced during a study of blood T cell repertoires in COVID-19. The CDR3 is 19 residues long. Germline V gene sequence: CDR1 SEHNR, CDR2 FQNEAQ (reference sequence). Trimming shortened V by 4 bases and J by 0 bases, and 24 bases separated the two germline ends. Methods used by the authors: Amplification of reference gene primers was used by the study to estimate nucleated cell counts. Clones were read by immunoSEQ multiplex PCR, and TCRdb kept only the in-frame ones, dropping some. V and J calls and clone size are copied from that table; D and trimming were computed from the DNA. The data show a few hundred thousand clones, approximately 88% seen once.

This receptor was taken from a woman between 40 and 55 years old who had recovered from COVID-19. The sample consisted of peripheral blood. The rearrangement uses TRBV7-9 and TRBJ1-1; D is possibly TRBD1 (6 bases). In DNA, the CDR3 is TGTGCCAGCAGCTCCCCCCCTTGGGCAGGGGACGGTTTGAACACTGAAGCTTTCTTT. As protein: CASSSPPWAGDGLNTEAFF.